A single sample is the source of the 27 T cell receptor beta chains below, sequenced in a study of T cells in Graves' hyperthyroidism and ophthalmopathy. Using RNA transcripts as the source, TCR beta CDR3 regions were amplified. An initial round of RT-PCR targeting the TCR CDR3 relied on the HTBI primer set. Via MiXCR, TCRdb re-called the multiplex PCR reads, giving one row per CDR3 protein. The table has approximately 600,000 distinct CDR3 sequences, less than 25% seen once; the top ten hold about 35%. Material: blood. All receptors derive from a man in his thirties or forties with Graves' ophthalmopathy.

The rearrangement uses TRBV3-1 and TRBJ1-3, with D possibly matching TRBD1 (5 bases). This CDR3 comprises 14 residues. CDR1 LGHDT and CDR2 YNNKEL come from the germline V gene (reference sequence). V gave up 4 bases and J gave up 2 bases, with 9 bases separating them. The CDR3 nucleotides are TGTGCCAGCAGCCCGGGACCCGCTGGAAACACCATATATTTT. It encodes CASSPGPAGNTIYF.

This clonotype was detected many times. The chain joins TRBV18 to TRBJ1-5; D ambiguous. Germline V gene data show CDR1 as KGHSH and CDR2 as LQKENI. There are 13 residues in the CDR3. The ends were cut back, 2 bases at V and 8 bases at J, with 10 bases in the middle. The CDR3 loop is CASSPGVGEPQHF. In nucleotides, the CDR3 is TGTGCCAGCTCACCAGGGGTGGGAGAGCCCCAGCATTTT.

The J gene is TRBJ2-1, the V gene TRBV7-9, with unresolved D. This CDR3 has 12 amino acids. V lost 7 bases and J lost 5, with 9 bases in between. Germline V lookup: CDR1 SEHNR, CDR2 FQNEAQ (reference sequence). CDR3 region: CASNSLNNEQFF. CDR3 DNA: TGTGCCAGCAACAGTCTTAACAATGAGCAGTTCTTC.

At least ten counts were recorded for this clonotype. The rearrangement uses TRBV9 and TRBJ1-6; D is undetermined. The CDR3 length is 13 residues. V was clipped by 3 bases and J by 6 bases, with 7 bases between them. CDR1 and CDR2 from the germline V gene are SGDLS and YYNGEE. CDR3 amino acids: CASSAGPNSPLHF. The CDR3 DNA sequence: TGTGCCAGCAGCGCAGGACCTAATTCACCCCTCCACTTT. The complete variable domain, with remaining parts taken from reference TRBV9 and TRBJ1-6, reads DSGVTQTPKHLITATGQRVTLRCSPRSGDLSVYWYQQSLDQGLQFLIQYYNGEERAKGNILERFSAQQFPDLHSELNLSSLELGDSALYFCASSAGPNSPLHFGNGTRLTVT.

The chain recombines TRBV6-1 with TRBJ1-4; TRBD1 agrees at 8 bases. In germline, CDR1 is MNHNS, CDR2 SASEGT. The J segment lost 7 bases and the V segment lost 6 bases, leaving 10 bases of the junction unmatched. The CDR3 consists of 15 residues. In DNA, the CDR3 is TGTGCCAGCAGATTTGGACAGGGCGAAGGTGAAAAACTGTTTTTT. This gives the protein CASRFGQGEGEKLFF.

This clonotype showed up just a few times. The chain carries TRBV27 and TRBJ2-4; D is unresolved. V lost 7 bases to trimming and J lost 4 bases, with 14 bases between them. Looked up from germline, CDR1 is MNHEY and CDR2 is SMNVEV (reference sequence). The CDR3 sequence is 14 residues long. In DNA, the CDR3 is TGTGCCAGCACCGGATTCGACGGAAAAAACATTCAGTACTTC. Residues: CASTGFDGKNIQYF.

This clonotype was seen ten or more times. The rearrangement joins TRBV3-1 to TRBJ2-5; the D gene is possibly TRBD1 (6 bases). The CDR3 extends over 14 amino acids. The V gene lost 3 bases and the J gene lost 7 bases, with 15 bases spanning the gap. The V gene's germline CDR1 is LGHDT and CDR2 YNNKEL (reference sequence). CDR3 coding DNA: TGTGCCAGCAGCCAGGGGGCCCGCGCCGGGACCCAGTACTTC. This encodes CASSQGARAGTQYF.

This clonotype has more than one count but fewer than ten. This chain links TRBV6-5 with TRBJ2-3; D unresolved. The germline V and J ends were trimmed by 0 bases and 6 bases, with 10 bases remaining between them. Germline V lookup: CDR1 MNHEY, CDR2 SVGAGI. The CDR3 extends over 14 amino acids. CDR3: CASSYSIGGDTQYF. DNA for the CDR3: TGTGCCAGCAGTTACTCAATCGGCGGCGATACGCAGTATTTT.

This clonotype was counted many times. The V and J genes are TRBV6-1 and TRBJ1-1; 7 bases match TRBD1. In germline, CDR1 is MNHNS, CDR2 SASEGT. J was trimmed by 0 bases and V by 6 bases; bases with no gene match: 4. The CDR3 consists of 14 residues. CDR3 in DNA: TGTGCCAGCAGACCCGGGACAGTGAACACTGAAGCTTTCTTT. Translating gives CASRPGTVNTEAFF.

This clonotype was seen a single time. The CDR3 loop reads CASGAVGNSPLHF. The CDR3 DNA reads TGTGCCAGCGGGGCAGTGGGGAATTCACCCCTCCACTTT. The gene calls are TRBV28 and TRBJ1-6, with TRBD1 as a possible D gene (5 bases). There are 13 residues in the CDR3. The V end was cut by 8 bases, the J end by 7 bases, with 12 bases between. Germline V gene lookup returns CDR1 MDHEN and CDR2 SYDVKM.

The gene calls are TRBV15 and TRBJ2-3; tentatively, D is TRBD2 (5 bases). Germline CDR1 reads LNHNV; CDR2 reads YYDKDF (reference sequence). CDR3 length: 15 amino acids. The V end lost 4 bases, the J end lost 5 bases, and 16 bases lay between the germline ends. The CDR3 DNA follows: TGTGCCACCAGCAAAGGAGGACTGGCTGAAGATACGCAGTATTTT. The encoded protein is CATSKGGLAEDTQYF. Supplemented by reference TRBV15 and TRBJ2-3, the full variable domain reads DAMVIQNPRYQVTQFGKPVTLSCSQTLNHNVMYWYQQKSSQAPKLLFHYYDKDFNNEADTPDNFQSRRPNTSFCFLDIRSPGLGDTAMYLCATSKGGLAEDTQYFGPGTRLTVL.

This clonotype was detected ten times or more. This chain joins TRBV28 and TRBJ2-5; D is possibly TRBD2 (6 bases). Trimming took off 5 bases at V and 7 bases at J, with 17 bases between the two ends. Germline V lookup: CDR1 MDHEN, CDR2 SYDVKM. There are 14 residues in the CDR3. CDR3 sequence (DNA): TGTGCCAGCAGTGGAGCCGGGACTCGGGGGACCCAGTACTTC. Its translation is CASSGAGTRGTQYF.

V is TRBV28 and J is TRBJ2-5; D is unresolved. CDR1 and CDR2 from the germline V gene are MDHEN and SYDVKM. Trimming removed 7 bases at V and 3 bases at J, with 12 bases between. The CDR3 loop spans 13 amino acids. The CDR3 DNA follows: TGTGCCAGCATGGTAGTGATGGAAGAGACCCAGTACTTC. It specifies CASMVVMEETQYF.

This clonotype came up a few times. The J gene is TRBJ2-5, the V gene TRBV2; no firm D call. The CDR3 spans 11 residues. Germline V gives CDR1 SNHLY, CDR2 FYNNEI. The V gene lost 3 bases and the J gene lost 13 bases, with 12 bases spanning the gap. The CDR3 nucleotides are TGTGCCAGCAGTGAGGGGTTTCTCGGGTACTTC. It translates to CASSEGFLGYF. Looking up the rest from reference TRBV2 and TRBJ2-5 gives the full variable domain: EPEVTQTPSHQVTQMGQEVILRCVPISNHLYFYWYRQILGQKVEFLVSFYNNEISEKSEIFDDQFSVERPDGSNFTLKIRSTKLEDSAMYFCASSEGFLGYFGPGTRLLVL.

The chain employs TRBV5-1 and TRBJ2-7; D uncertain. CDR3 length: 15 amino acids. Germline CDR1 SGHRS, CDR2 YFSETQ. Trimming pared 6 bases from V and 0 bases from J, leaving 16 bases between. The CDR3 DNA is TGCGCCAGCAACCAACTCGACTCGTTCTCCTACGAGCAGTACTTC. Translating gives CASNQLDSFSYEQYF.

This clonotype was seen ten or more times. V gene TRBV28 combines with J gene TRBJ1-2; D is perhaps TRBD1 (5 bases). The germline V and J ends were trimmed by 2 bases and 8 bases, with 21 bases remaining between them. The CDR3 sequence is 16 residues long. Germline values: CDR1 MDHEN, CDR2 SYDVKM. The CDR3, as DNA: TGTGCCAGCAGTTTAGCCTTTTCGGAGGGGCTCCCAGGCTACACCTTC. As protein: CASSLAFSEGLPGYTF.

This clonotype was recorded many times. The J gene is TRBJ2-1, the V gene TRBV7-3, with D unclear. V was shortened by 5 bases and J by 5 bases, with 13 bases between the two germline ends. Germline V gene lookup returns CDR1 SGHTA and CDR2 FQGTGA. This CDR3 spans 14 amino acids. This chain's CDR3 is CASSPRQSDNEQFF. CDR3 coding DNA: TGTGCCAGCAGCCCGCGGCAGTCGGACAATGAGCAGTTCTTC.

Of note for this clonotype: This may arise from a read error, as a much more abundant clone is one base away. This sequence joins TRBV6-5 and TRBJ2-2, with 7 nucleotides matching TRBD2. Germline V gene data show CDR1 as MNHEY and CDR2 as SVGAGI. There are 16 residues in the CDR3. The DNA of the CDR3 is TGTGCCAGCATTTACGGGGCTGGGGGAGGGTCCGGGGAGCTGTTTTTT. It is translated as CASIYGAGGGSGELFF.

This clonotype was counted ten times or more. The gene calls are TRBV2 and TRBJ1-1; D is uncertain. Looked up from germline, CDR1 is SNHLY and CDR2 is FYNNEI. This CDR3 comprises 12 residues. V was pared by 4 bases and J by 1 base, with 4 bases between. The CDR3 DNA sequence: TGTGCCAGCAGTGCCGAGAACACTGAAGCTTTCTTT. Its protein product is CASSAENTEAFF.

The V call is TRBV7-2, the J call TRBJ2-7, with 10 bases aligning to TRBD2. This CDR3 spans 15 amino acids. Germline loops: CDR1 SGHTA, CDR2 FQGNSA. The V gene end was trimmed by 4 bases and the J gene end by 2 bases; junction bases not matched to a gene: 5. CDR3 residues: CASSYRTSGAYEQYF. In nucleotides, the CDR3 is TGTGCCAGCAGCTACCGGACTAGCGGAGCCTACGAGCAGTACTTC. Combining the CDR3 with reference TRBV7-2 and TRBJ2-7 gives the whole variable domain GAGVSQSPSNKVTEKGKDVELRCDPISGHTALYWYRQSLGQGLEFLIYFQGNSAPDKSGLPSDRFSAERTGGSVSTLTIQRTQQEDSAVYLCASSYRTSGAYEQYFGPGTRLTVT.

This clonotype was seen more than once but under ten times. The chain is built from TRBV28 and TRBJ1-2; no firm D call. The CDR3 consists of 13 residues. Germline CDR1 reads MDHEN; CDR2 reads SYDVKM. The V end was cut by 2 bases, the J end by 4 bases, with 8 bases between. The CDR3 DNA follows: TGTGCCAGCAGTTTAACAACAGTCTATGGCTACACCTTC. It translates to CASSLTTVYGYTF.

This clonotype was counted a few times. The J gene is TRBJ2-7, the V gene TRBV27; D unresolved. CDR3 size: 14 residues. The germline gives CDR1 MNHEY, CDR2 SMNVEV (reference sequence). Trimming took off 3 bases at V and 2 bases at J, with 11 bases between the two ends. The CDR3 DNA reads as TGTGCCAGCAGTTTGGGCGTCAGACCCTACGAGCAGTACTTC. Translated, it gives CASSLGVRPYEQYF.

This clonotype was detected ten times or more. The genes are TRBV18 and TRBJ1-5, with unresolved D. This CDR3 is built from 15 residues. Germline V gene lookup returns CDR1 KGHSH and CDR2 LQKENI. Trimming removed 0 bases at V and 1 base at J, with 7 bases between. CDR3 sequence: CASSPPGSSNQPQHF. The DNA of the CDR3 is TGTGCCAGCTCACCACCGGGAAGCAGCAATCAGCCCCAGCATTTT.

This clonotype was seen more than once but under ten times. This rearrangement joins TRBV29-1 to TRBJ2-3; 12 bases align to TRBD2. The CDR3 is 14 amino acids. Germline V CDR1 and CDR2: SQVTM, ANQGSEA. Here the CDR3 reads CSATSGRMTDTQYF. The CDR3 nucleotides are TGCAGTGCAACTAGCGGGAGGATGACAGATACGCAGTATTTT.

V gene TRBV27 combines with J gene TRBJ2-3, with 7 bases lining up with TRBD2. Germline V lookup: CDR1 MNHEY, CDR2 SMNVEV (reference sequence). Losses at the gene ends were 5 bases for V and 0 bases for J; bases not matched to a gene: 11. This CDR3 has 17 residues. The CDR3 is CASSRLAEIFSTDTQYF. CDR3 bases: TGTGCCAGCAGTAGGCTAGCGGAAATATTTAGCACAGATACGCAGTATTTT.

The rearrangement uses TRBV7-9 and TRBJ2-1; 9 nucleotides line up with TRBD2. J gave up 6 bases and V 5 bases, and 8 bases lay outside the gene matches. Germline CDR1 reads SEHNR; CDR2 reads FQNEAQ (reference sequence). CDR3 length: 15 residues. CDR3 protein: CASSPSGRLANEQFF. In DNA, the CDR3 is TGTGCCAGCAGCCCCAGCGGGAGGCTCGCCAATGAGCAGTTCTTC.

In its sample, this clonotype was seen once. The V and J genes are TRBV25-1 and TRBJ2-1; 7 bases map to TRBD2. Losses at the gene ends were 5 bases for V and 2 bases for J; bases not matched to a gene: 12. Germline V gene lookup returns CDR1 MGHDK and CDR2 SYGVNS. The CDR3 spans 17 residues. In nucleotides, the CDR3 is TGTGCCAGCAGTTACCACCTTCCAGCGGGACCCTACAATGAGCAGTTCTTC. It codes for CASSYHLPAGPYNEQFF. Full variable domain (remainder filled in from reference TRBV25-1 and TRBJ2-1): EADIYQTPRYLVIGTGKKITLECSQTMGHDKMYWYQQDPGMELHLIHYSYGVNSTEKGDLSSESTVSRIRTEHFPLTLESARPSHTSQYLCASSYHLPAGPYNEQFFGPGTRLTVL.